These 19 T cell receptor beta chains were all obtained from the same sample, sequenced in a study of blood T cell repertoires in COVID-19. Profiling relied on immunoSEQ multiplex PCR, and the TCRdb table lists in-frame clones only, not all of them. The sample lists approximately 84,000 clones, 70% to 80% occurring once. The sample taken for sequencing was peripheral blood. All receptors come from a middle-aged man with active or convalescent COVID-19.

The J gene is TRBJ2-7, the V gene TRBV19; D unclear. The length of the CDR3 is 13 residues. Deletions cut 2 bases from V and 6 bases from J, with 11 bases between. The germline V gene encodes CDR1 LNHDA and CDR2 SQIVND (reference sequence). For the CDR3, the DNA is TGTGCCAGTAGTATATCTCCAGGTCGCGAGCAGTACTTC. Protein product: CASSISPGREQYF. The full variable domain, completed using reference TRBV19 and TRBJ2-7, is DGGITQSPKYLFRKEGQNVTLSCEQNLNHDAMYWYRQDPGQGLRLIYYSQIVNDFQKGDIAEGYSVSREKKESFPLTVTSAQKNPTAFYLCASSISPGREQYFGPGTRLTVT.

The chain uses TRBV6-5 and TRBJ2-7, with D possibly matching TRBD2 (6 bases). The V gene's germline CDR1 is MNHEY and CDR2 SVGAGI. The CDR3 has 14 residues. The ends were cut back, 5 bases at V and 3 bases at J, with 14 bases in the middle. DNA of the CDR3: TGTGCCAGCAGTAAGGGACTCCCAAGCTACGAGCAGTACTTC. This translates into CASSKGLPSYEQYF.

The V gene is TRBV4-2, the J gene TRBJ1-6; the D is unclear. The germline CDR1 and CDR2 sequences are LGHNA and YNFKEQ. Deletions cut 4 bases from V and 9 bases from J, with 16 bases between. The CDR3 contains 15 residues. The CDR3 DNA reads TGTGCCAGCAGCCTTTCGGTGGAGGCCAGTTCACCCCTCCACTTT. Amino acid sequence: CASSLSVEASSPLHF.

This clone was detected a few times. Written as DNA, the CDR3 is TGTGCCAGCAGTATCACGAGGTCCGGGGAGCTGTTTTTT. It encodes CASSITRSGELFF. The chain employs TRBV12-3 or TRBV12-4 and TRBJ2-2; no clear D. Trimming removed 5 bases from V and 6 bases from J, with 10 bases in between. The CDR3 sequence is 13 residues long.

This chain connects TRBV27 to TRBJ1-2; D is perhaps TRBD1 (6 bases). Germline assignment: CDR1 MNHEY and CDR2 SMNVEV (reference sequence). The CDR3 has 15 amino acids. V was cut by 5 bases and J by 6 bases, with 19 bases left in between. The CDR3 bases are TGTGCCAGCAGTCTCTGGTCTGGGGGCGCAGATGGCTACACCTTC. Its protein product is CASSLWSGGADGYTF.

This clone was detected only once. J is TRBJ2-3 and V is TRBV7-9, with 10 bases matching TRBD1. The ends lost 5 bases at V and 5 bases at J; junction bases unmatched: 16. The CDR3 is 18 residues long. Germline assignment: CDR1 SEHNR and CDR2 FQNEAQ (reference sequence). In DNA, the CDR3 is TGTGCCAGCAGCCCCCGGGACAGGGGTTGGGATGCTGGAGATACGCAGTATTTT. Translated: CASSPRDRGWDAGDTQYF.

This chain joins TRBV30 and TRBJ2-3; D not certain. The CDR3 loop spans 12 amino acids. V lost 1 base and J 5 bases, leaving 7 bases between the germline ends. Per the germline V gene, CDR1 is GTSNPN and CDR2 is SVGIG (reference sequence). The CDR3: CAWSASRDTQYF. DNA of the CDR3: TGTGCCTGGAGTGCCTCTCGAGATACGCAGTATTTT.

V is TRBV19 and J is TRBJ2-5, with 7 bases fitting TRBD1. After removal of 6 bases from V and 5 bases from J, the junction contained 9 bases not matched to a gene. CDR1 LNHDA and CDR2 SQIVND come from the germline V gene (reference sequence). The CDR3 runs to 14 residues. The CDR3 sequence is CASRPGGNMETQYF. For the CDR3, the DNA is TGTGCCAGTAGGCCAGGGGGAAACATGGAGACCCAGTACTTC.

This chain joins TRBV2 and TRBJ1-5; TRBD1 is a possible D gene (6 bases). Per the germline V gene, CDR1 is SNHLY and CDR2 is FYNNEI. The V end lost 4 bases, the J end lost 3 bases, and 13 bases lay between the germline ends. This CDR3 comprises 15 residues. The CDR3 spells CASSARTAVNQPQHF. CDR3 nucleotide sequence: TGTGCCAGCAGTGCCCGGACAGCCGTCAATCAGCCCCAGCATTTT. Complete variable domain (other parts from reference TRBV2 and TRBJ1-5): EPEVTQTPSHQVTQMGQEVILRCVPISNHLYFYWYRQILGQKVEFLVSFYNNEISEKSEIFDDQFSVERPDGSNFTLKIRSTKLEDSAMYFCASSARTAVNQPQHFGDGTRLSIL.

The chain has TRBV6-5 and TRBJ1-4; 7 positions agree with TRBD1. J lost 5 bases, V lost 10 bases, and 10 bases had no gene match. CDR3 length: 14 residues. CDR1 and CDR2 (germline): MNHEY, SVGAGI. The CDR3: CATYRGTENEKLFF. DNA of the CDR3: TGTGCCACCTACAGAGGGACAGAGAATGAAAAACTGTTTTTT.

The V gene is TRBV6-5, the J gene TRBJ1-1, with D maybe TRBD1 (5 bases). V lost 5 bases to trimming and J lost 6 bases, with 16 bases between them. The CDR3 contains 14 residues. CDR1 is MNHEY, CDR2 SVGAGI, per germline. DNA of the CDR3: TGTGCCAGCAGTAGAGCACAGGTGATGTCTGAAGCTTTCTTT. Protein product: CASSRAQVMSEAFF.

CDR3 sequence (DNA): TGTGCCAGCAGCGTAACGGGGAGGGGAAATGAGCAGTTCTTC. This gives the protein CASSVTGRGNEQFF. J is TRBJ2-1 and V is TRBV9; TRBD2 agrees at 7 bases. CDR1 is SGDLS and CDR2 is YYNGEE in the germline V gene. This CDR3 spans 14 amino acids. Unmatched junction bases numbered 5, after V lost 1 base and J lost 7 bases.

This clone occurred once. The J gene is TRBJ1-1, the V gene TRBV6-5; D call uncertain. This CDR3 has 12 residues. The V gene's germline CDR1 is MNHEY and CDR2 SVGAGI. Trimming took off 2 bases at V and 5 bases at J, with 6 bases between the two ends. For the CDR3, the DNA is TGTGCCAGCAGTTACGCGGGGACTGAAGCTTTCTTT. It yields the protein CASSYAGTEAFF.

This clone was seen only once. The CDR3 DNA reads TGTGCCAGCAGCCAAGAATATGTAGACAGTAACTATGGCTACACCTTC. Its protein is CASSQEYVDSNYGYTF. V and J are TRBV4-2 and TRBJ1-2, with a weak D call TRBD1 (5 bases). Germline CDR1 LGHNA, CDR2 YNFKEQ. This CDR3 spans 16 amino acids. Between the trimmed V and J ends, which lost 0 bases and 1 base, there was a span of 12 bases.

Here the CDR3 DNA reads TGTGCCAGCAGCTTCTGGACAGGGGGCGCCTCTGGCACTGAAGCTTTCTTT. The encoded protein is CASSFWTGGASGTEAFF. The chain carries TRBV7-6 and TRBJ1-1; 11 positions match TRBD1. Trimming took 3 bases from V and 4 from J; bases not matched to a gene: 10. In germline, CDR1 is SGHVS, CDR2 FNYEAQ. This CDR3 has 17 residues.

The CDR3 sequence: CASSLSSGEVGETQYF. CDR3 DNA sequence: TGTGCCAGCAGCTTAAGTAGCGGGGAAGTCGGGGAGACCCAGTACTTC. The chain recombines TRBV11-3 with TRBJ2-5; 8 bases align to TRBD2. Germline CDR1 and CDR2: SGHNT and YENEEA. The CDR3 sequence is 16 residues long. Trimming took 2 bases from V and 5 from J; bases not matched to a gene: 10.

The chain joins TRBV7-3 to TRBJ2-7; 8 positions agree with TRBD2. CDR3 length: 16 residues. The ends lost 0 bases at V and 2 bases at J; junction bases unmatched: 6. CDR1 is SGHTA and CDR2 is FQGTGA in the germline V gene. CDR3 sequence: CASSLTGSGDPYEQYF. The CDR3 region has the DNA TGTGCCAGCAGCTTAACCGGTAGCGGGGACCCCTACGAGCAGTACTTC.

V gene TRBV9 combines with J gene TRBJ2-5; D is possibly TRBD2 (5 bases). V lost 0 bases and J lost 5, with 8 bases in between. This CDR3 spans 13 amino acids. CDR1 and CDR2 (germline): SGDLS, YYNGEE. Here the CDR3 reads CASSVGLAETQYF. The CDR3 nucleotides are TGTGCCAGCAGCGTAGGTTTAGCGGAGACCCAGTACTTC.

The chain uses TRBV5-6 and TRBJ1-5; tentative D call: TRBD1 (6 bases). V gave up 0 bases and J gave up 6 bases, with 10 bases separating them. Looked up from germline, CDR1 is SGHDT and CDR2 is YYEEEE. The CDR3 loop spans 14 amino acids. The CDR3 region is CASSLGTVGQPQHF. CDR3 coding DNA: TGTGCCAGCAGCTTGGGGACAGTCGGTCAGCCCCAGCATTTT.